A selection of T cell receptor beta chains follows, all from one sample in a study of blood T cell repertoires in COVID-19. Sequencing used immunoSEQ multiplex PCR; TCRdb keeps in-frame clones, though not all of them. The table shows about 20,000 clones, with over 70% occurring only once. Sequenced: peripheral blood. Receptors originate from a human donor in a cohort sampled during active COVID-19. CDR3s include the opening cysteine and the closing phenylalanine or tryptophan. The order of the fields is clone size, J gene, V gene, D gene, CDR3 protein, CDR3 DNA. D genes are given only for firm matches. Rows give clone size only sometimes, using once, few, many, or a class for an expanded clone.

size: NA
J: TRBJ2-7
V: TRBV5-1
D: TRBD1
CDR3: CASGIQGLPYEQYF
DNA: TGCGCCAGCGGAATACAGGGGCTACCCTACGAGCAGTACTTC

size: NA
J: TRBJ2-5
V: TRBV7-3
D: TRBD2
CDR3: CASGAGVGETQYF
DNA: TGTGCCAGCGGGGCGGGGGTTGGGGAGACCCAGTACTTC

size: NA
J: TRBJ2-2
V: TRBV5-1
D: NA
CDR3: CASSLPSSPGELFF
DNA: TGCGCCAGCAGCCTGCCGAGTAGCCCCGGGGAGCTGTTTTTT

size: NA
J: TRBJ1-2
V: TRBV3-1/TRBV3-2
D: NA
CDR3: CASSRTGLNVLGYTF
DNA: TGTGCCAGCAGCCGCACGGGATTAAATGTACTGGGCTACACCTTC

size: NA
J: TRBJ2-3
V: TRBV18
D: TRBD2
CDR3: CASSRLSGTDTQYF
DNA: TGTGCCAGCTCACGACTTAGCGGGACGGATACGCAGTATTTT

size: NA
J: TRBJ1-3
V: TRBV6-1
D: NA
CDR3: CASSEEVGGRNTIYF
DNA: TGTGCCAGCAGTGAAGAGGTGGGGGGAAGAAACACCATATATTTT

size: NA
J: TRBJ2-2
V: TRBV3-1/TRBV3-2
D: TRBD2
CDR3: CATLPYTGTSGTNTGELFF
DNA: TGTGCCACACTCCCGTATACCGGGACTAGCGGAACGAACACCGGGGAGCTGTTTTTT

size: NA
J: TRBJ2-1
V: TRBV6-5
D: NA
CDR3: CASSYSDEGIGQFF
DNA: TGTGCCAGCAGTTACTCGGACGAGGGAATTGGGCAGTTCTTC

size: NA
J: TRBJ2-3
V: TRBV4-1
D: TRBD2
CDR3: CASSQREDSRDTQYF
DNA: TGCGCCAGCAGCCAGCGGGAGGATAGTCGGGATACGCAGTATTTT

size: NA
J: TRBJ2-7
V: TRBV9
D: NA
CDR3: CASSARDLGYEQYF
DNA: TGTGCCAGCAGCGCCCGGGACTTGGGATACGAGCAGTACTTC

size: NA
J: TRBJ2-2
V: TRBV16
D: TRBD1
CDR3: CASSQTRGRPGELFF
DNA: TGTGCCAGCAGCCAAACCAGGGGGCGCCCCGGGGAGCTGTTTTTT

size: once
J: TRBJ2-7
V: TRBV4-1
D: NA
CDR3: CASSQEAGSRSEQYF
DNA: TGCGCCAGCAGCCAAGAGGCGGGATCCCGGAGCGAGCAGTACTTC

size: NA
J: TRBJ2-3
V: TRBV6-2/TRBV6-3
D: NA
CDR3: CASSRTGYTDTQYF
DNA: TGTGCCAGCAGCCGGACGGGATACACAGATACGCAGTATTTT

size: NA
J: TRBJ1-5
V: TRBV25-1
D: NA
CDR3: CASGGTANQPQHF
DNA: TGTGCCAGCGGGGGGACGGCGAATCAGCCCCAGCATTTT

size: NA
J: TRBJ2-2
V: TRBV9
D: TRBD1
CDR3: CASSASRGLTGELFF
DNA: TGTGCCAGCAGCGCGAGCAGGGGGCTCACCGGGGAGCTGTTTTTT

size: NA
J: TRBJ2-1
V: TRBV19
D: TRBD2
CDR3: CASSIGASGRIPSSYNEQFF
DNA: TGTGCCAGTAGTATAGGGGCTAGCGGGAGGATACCTAGCTCCTACAATGAGCAGTTCTTC

size: NA
J: TRBJ1-1
V: TRBV5-1
D: TRBD1
CDR3: CASSWSTGDYEAFF
DNA: TGCGCCAGCAGCTGGTCGACAGGGGACTATGAAGCTTTCTTT